This T cell receptor (beta chain) is from a study of shared clonotypes between healthy human individuals. The overall study: Three CD4 naive, three CD4 memory, two CD8 naive and one CD8 memory plate were used per donor.

Generated by immunoSEQ multiplex PCR, the TCRdb table keeps only in-frame clones and is missing some. The sample lists about 2.3 million clones, 80% to 95% occurring once. Trimming took 10 bases from V and 5 from J; bases not matched to a gene: 5. The CDR3 extends over 12 amino acids. Per the germline V gene, CDR1 is ENHRY and CDR2 is SYGVKD. This sequence originates from a man between 18 and 29 years old in good health. Some clones in this sample may be carry-over from other donors' samples. What was sequenced was naive CD4+ T cells from PBMCs. The sample's subset: CD45RA+ positively selected. The chain combines TRBV10-3 with TRBJ1-5; 7 positions agree with TRBD1. In DNA form, the CDR3 reads TGTGCCAACGGACAGGTGGATCAGCCCCAGCATTTT. Its translation is CANGQVDQPQHF.